This TCR beta chain was sequenced during a study of CD8 T cells in Susac syndrome. The RNA input was roughly 0.45 to 1 ug, and it was reverse transcribed with random hexamers. TCRdb itself ran the immunoSEQ multiplex PCR reads through MiXCR, one entry per CDR3 protein. Of roughly 330,000 distinct CDR3 sequences in the sample, 90% to 95% are singletons; the top ten hold roughly 0.07%. CD8+ and CD4+ blood T cells underwent TCR beta sequencing. The CDR3 spans 13 residues. In germline, CDR1 is SGHTA, CDR2 FQGTGA. Trimming pared 3 bases from V and 4 bases from J, leaving 8 bases between. The sequence was obtained from a human donor with multiple sclerosis. The V call is TRBV7-3, the J call TRBJ2-3; unclear D gene. The sample consisted of CD4+ T cells from PBMCs. CDR3 sequence: CASSLDIADTQYF. DNA for the CDR3: TGTGCCAGCAGCTTGGATATCGCAGATACGCAGTATTTT. Combining the CDR3 with reference TRBV7-3 and TRBJ2-3 gives the whole variable domain GAGVSQTPSNKVTEKGKYVELRCDPISGHTALYWYRQSLGQGPEFLIYFQGTGAADDSGLPNDRFFAVRPEGSVSTLKIQRTERGDSAVYLCASSLDIADTQYFGPGTRLTVL.